The 5 T cell receptor beta chains below come from one sample, sequenced in a study of CD8+ T cells in alopecia areata. The sequencing template was cDNA reverse transcribed from extracted RNA. Produced via immunoSEQ multiplex PCR; TCRdb's table is partial and in-frame only. The top ten clones hold less than 2% of a sample with around 290,000 clones, 58% of them seen once. The treatment here: oral pan-JAK inhibitor, 5-10 mg twice daily. The material sequenced was CD4+ T cells sorted from blood, taken at week 24, from a patient treated with tofacitinib. The receptor source for this set is a human donor with alopecia areata.

The J gene is TRBJ1-2, the V gene TRBV4-1; 9 nucleotides agree with TRBD1. Germline trimming cut 1 base from V and 8 bases from J; bases unmatched to any gene: 17. CDR1 is MGHRA, CDR2 YSYEKL, per germline. CDR3 length equals 18 residues. The CDR3 protein is CASSQGPRGGQGVKGYTF. DNA of the CDR3: TGCGCCAGCAGCCAAGGCCCGAGAGGGGGACAGGGAGTGAAAGGCTACACCTTC.

The chain couples TRBV7-2 to TRBJ2-3; perhaps TRBD1 as D (5 bases). The V and J ends lost 2 bases and 4 bases respectively, with 10 bases between them. Germline CDR1 SGHTA, CDR2 FQGNSA. The CDR3 has 14 residues. The CDR3 spells CASSLSRVPDTQYF. The CDR3 DNA sequence: TGTGCCAGCAGCTTATCCAGGGTTCCAGATACGCAGTATTTT.

This clone was observed a single time. The chain recombines TRBV5-1 with TRBJ2-3; D not resolved. Germline V lookup: CDR1 SGHRS, CDR2 YFSETQ. The CDR3 spans 14 residues. The ends were cut back, 0 bases at V and 2 bases at J, with 7 bases in the middle. The CDR3 DNA reads as TGCGCCAGCAGCTTGGGGCTGTACACAGATACGCAGTATTTT. Amino acids: CASSLGLYTDTQYF.

This chain joins TRBV19 and TRBJ2-1, with TRBD2 as a possible D gene (7 bases). V shed 7 bases and J shed 2 bases, with 15 bases lying between them. The CDR3 is 15 residues long. Looked up from germline, CDR1 is LNHDA and CDR2 is SQIVND (reference sequence). The CDR3 reads CASTLRGGPYNEQFF. As DNA, the CDR3 is TGTGCCAGTACCCTGAGGGGGGGGCCCTACAATGAGCAGTTCTTC.

This sequence joins TRBV5-4 and TRBJ2-1, with D uncertain. This CDR3 spans 16 amino acids. The V gene lost 3 bases and the J gene lost 8 bases, with 21 bases spanning the gap. CDR1 is SGHNT, CDR2 YYREEE, per germline (reference sequence). CDR3 nucleotide sequence: TGTGCCAGCAGCTCAGGCTCGGGTTTCTCTATGGATGAGCAGTTCTTC. This encodes CASSSGSGFSMDEQFF. The full variable domain, with the rest looked up from reference TRBV5-4 and TRBJ2-1, is ETGVTQSPTHLIKTRGQQVTLRCSSQSGHNTVSWYQQALGQGPQFIFQYYREEENGRGNFPPRFSGLQFPNYSSELNVNALELDDSALYLCASSSGSGFSMDEQFFGPGTRLTVL.